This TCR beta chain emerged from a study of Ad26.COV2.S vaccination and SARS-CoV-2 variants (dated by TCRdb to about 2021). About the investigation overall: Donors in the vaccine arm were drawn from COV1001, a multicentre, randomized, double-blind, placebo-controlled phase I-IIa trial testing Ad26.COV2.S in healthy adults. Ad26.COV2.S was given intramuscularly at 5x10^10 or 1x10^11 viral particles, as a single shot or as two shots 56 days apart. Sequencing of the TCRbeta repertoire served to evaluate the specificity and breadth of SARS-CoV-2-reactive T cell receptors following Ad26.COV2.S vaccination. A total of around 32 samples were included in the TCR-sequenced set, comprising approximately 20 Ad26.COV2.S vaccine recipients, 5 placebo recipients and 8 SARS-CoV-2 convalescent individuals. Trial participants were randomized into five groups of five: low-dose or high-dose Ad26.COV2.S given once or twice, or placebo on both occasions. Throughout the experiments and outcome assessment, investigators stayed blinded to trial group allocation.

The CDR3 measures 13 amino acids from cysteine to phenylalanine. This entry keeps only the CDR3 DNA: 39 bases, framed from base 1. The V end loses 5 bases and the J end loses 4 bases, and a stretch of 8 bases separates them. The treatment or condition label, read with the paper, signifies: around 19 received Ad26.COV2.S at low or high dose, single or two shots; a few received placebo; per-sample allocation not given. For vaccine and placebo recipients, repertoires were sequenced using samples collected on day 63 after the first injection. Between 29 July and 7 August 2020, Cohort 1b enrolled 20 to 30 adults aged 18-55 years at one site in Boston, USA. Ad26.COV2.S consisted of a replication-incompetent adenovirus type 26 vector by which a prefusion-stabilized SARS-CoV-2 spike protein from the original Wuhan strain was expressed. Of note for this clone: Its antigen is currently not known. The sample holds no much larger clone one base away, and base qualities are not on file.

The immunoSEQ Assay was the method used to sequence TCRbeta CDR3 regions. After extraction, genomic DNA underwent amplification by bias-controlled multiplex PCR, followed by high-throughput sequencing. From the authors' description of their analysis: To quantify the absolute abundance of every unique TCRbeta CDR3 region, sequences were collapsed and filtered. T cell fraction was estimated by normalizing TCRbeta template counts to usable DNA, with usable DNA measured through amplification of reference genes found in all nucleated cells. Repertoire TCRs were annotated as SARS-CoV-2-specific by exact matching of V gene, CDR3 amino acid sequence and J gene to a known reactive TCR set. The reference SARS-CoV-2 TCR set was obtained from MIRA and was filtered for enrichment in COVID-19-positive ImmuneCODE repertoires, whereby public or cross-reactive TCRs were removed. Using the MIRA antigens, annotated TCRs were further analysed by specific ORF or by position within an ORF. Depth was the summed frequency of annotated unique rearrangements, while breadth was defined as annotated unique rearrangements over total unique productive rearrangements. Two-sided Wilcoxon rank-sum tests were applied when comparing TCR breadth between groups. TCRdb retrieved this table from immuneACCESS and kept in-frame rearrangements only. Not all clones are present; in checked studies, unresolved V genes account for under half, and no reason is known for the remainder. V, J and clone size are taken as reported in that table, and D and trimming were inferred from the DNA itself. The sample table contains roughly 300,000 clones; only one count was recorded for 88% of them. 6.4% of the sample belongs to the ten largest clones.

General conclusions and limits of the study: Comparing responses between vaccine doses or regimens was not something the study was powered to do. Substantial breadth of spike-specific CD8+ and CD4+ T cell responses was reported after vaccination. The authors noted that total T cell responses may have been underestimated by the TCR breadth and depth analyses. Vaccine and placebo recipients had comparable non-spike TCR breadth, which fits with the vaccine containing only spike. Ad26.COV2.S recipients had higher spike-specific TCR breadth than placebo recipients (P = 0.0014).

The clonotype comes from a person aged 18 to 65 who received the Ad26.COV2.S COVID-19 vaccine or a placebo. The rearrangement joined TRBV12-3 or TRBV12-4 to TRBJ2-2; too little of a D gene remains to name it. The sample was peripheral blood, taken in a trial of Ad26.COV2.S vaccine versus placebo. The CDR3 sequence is CASSLLGTGELFF. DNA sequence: TGTGCCAGCAGTCTGCTGGGCACCGGGGAGCTGTTTTTT.